The 31 T cell receptor beta chains in this list originate from one sample, sequenced in a study of beta chain features in type 1 diabetes. Study-level findings and limits: Type 1 diabetes patients showed a moderate but significant shortening of TCRB CDR3s in all four CD4+ subsets.

Sequencing targeted expressed TCRB transcripts, as all isolated RNA had been reverse transcribed. TCRdb's table, derived via immunoSEQ multiplex PCR, lists solely in-frame clones and lacks some. The sample lists around 360,000 clones; around 12% were seen once. No antigens are known for them. Sequenced material: naive CD4+ T cells from blood. The receptor source for this set is a young woman with type 1 diabetes.

This sequence joins TRBV2 and TRBJ2-5, with 9 bases identical to TRBD1. Unmatched junction bases numbered 10, after V lost 6 bases and J lost 5 bases. This CDR3 is built from 15 residues. Germline values: CDR1 SNHLY, CDR2 FYNNEI. The CDR3 coding sequence is TGTGCCAGCAGGGACACCGGGACAGGGATGGAGACCCAGTACTTC. It is translated as CASRDTGTGMETQYF. The full variable domain, completed using reference TRBV2 and TRBJ2-5, is EPEVTQTPSHQVTQMGQEVILRCVPISNHLYFYWYRQILGQKVEFLVSFYNNEISEKSEIFDDQFSVERPDGSNFTLKIRSTKLEDSAMYFCASRDTGTGMETQYFGPGTRLLVL.

This clone was observed a few times. This rearrangement joins TRBV28 to TRBJ2-1; TRBD1 agrees at 7 bases. Germline CDR1 MDHEN, CDR2 SYDVKM. Losses at the gene ends were 7 bases for V and 6 bases for J; bases not matched to a gene: 3. The CDR3 extends over 12 amino acids. The CDR3 loop reads CASTGQVNEQFF. DNA of the CDR3: TGTGCCAGCACCGGACAGGTCAATGAGCAGTTCTTC.

This clone was seen a handful of times. The gene calls are TRBV28 and TRBJ2-1; unclear D gene. The CDR3 runs to 11 residues. Trimming shortened V by 2 bases and J by 8 bases, and 4 bases separated the two germline ends. CDR1 MDHEN and CDR2 SYDVKM come from the germline V gene. This chain's CDR3 is CASSLVYEQFF. The CDR3, as DNA: TGTGCCAGCAGTTTAGTATATGAGCAGTTCTTC.

Points on this clone: At one boundary the junction diverges from the germline segment, which might be a read error. The V gene is TRBV7-8, the J gene TRBJ2-1; 7 positions agree with TRBD2. There are 13 residues in the CDR3. Germline loops: CDR1 SGHVS, CDR2 FQNEAQ. The CDR3 spells CASSIAGMGLQFF. DNA for the CDR3: TGTGCCAGCAGCATAGCGGGCATGGGCTTGCAGTTCTTC. Filled out from reference TRBV7-8 and TRBJ2-1, the complete variable domain reads GAGVSQSPRYKVAKRGQDVALRCDPISGHVSLFWYQQALGQGPEFLTYFQNEAQLDKSGLPSDRFFAERPEGSVSTLKIQRTQQEDSAVYLCASSIAGMGLQFFGPGTRLTVL.

The gene calls are TRBV7-2 and TRBJ1-5; D remains ambiguous. This CDR3 is 12 amino acids long. With 6 bases removed from V and 5 bases from J, the gap between germline ends came to 8 bases. CDR1 is SGHTA, CDR2 FQGNSA, per germline. The CDR3 region is CASRSGDQPQHF. CDR3 DNA sequence: TGTGCCAGCAGGTCCGGAGATCAGCCCCAGCATTTT.

This chain connects TRBV5-4 to TRBJ1-1; D is unresolved. CDR1 is SGHNT and CDR2 is YYREEE in the germline V gene (reference sequence). The CDR3 spans 13 residues. Trimming cost V 0 bases and J 6 bases, with 9 bases left between them. CDR3 DNA: TGTGCCAGCAGCTTGGTGGCCGAAGCTGAAGCTTTCTTT. This sequence encodes CASSLVAEAEAFF.

This clone showed up just a few times. This chain links TRBV29-1 with TRBJ1-1; D is ambiguous. The CDR3 extends over 12 amino acids. Germline CDR1 reads SQVTM; CDR2 reads ANQGSEA. V lost 4 bases to trimming and J lost 6 bases, with 12 bases between them. Here the CDR3 reads CSVGPGVAEAFF. In nucleotides, the CDR3 is TGCAGCGTTGGGCCCGGGGTCGCTGAAGCTTTCTTT.

This clone was recorded a few times. The rearrangement uses TRBV4-3 and TRBJ1-1; TRBD1 aligns across 7 bases. The V segment lost 4 bases and the J segment 1 base; nucleotides outside the gene matches: 6. From germline, CDR1 is LGHNA and CDR2 YSLEER. The CDR3 has 15 amino acids. For the CDR3, the DNA is TGCGCCAGCAGCCTCGAGGGGGCAGGGAACACTGAAGCTTTCTTT. Its translation: CASSLEGAGNTEAFF.

The chain uses TRBV5-4 and TRBJ2-2; 9 bases match TRBD2. Germline assignment: CDR1 SGHNT and CDR2 YYREEE (reference sequence). This CDR3 region has 15 residues. J gave up 4 bases and V 1 base, and 2 bases lay outside the gene matches. The CDR3 region has the DNA TGTGCCAGCAGCTTGAGGCGGGAGGGCACCGGGGAGCTGTTTTTT. Encoded protein: CASSLRREGTGELFF.

This clone occurred once. This rearrangement joins TRBV18 to TRBJ1-6, with unresolved D. This CDR3 spans 14 amino acids. Per the germline V gene, CDR1 is KGHSH and CDR2 is LQKENI. Trimming cost V 8 bases and J 2 bases, with 10 bases left between them. CDR3 sequence reads: CASRLEAYNSPLHF. The DNA of the CDR3 is TGTGCCAGCCGACTGGAGGCCTATAATTCACCCCTCCACTTT.

This chain links TRBV11-2 with TRBJ1-5, with D hard to call. V shed 2 bases and J shed 7 bases, with 9 bases lying between them. The germline V gene has CDR1 SGHAT and CDR2 FQNNGV. CDR3 length equals 13 residues. CDR3 DNA sequence: TGTGCCAGCAGCTTAACGAGTCGACAGCCCCAGCATTTT. Residues: CASSLTSRQPQHF.

This clone occurred a few times. This chain connects TRBV5-1 to TRBJ2-7; D is perhaps TRBD2 (7 bases). Per germline, CDR1 SGHRS and CDR2 YFSETQ. The CDR3 contains 14 residues. Between the trimmed V and J ends, which lost 7 bases and 3 bases, there was a span of 17 bases. The CDR3 sequence: CASSEGGGSYEQYF. CDR3 bases: TGCGCCAGCTCGGAAGGGGGGGGCAGCTACGAGCAGTACTTC. The full variable domain, its missing parts supplied by reference TRBV5-1 and TRBJ2-7, is KAGVTQTPRYLIKTRGQQVTLSCSPISGHRSVSWYQQTPGQGLQFLFEYFSETQRNKGNFPGRFSGRQFSNSRSEMNVSTLELGDSALYLCASSEGGGSYEQYFGPGTRLTVT.

This clone was counted a few times. The CDR3 sequence: CATSRALEGNEKLFF. The CDR3 coding sequence is TGTGCCACCAGCAGAGCACTAGAAGGGAATGAAAAACTGTTTTTT. This rearrangement joins TRBV15 to TRBJ1-4; D is ambiguous. Germline V gives CDR1 LNHNV, CDR2 YYDKDF (reference sequence). Trimming took 1 base from V and 5 from J, leaving 11 bases between them. The CDR3 consists of 15 residues.

There are a few counts of this clone. The chain is built from TRBV7-2 and TRBJ2-3, with 11 bases aligning to TRBD2. CDR1 and CDR2 from the germline V gene are SGHTA and FQGNSA. Trimming cost V 2 bases and J 6 bases; bases outside gene matches: 7. The CDR3 loop spans 16 amino acids. CDR3 nucleotides: TGTGCCAGCAGCTTATCCGGGACTAGCGGTTTGGATACGCAGTATTTT. Encoded protein: CASSLSGTSGLDTQYF.

This rearrangement joins TRBV11-2 to TRBJ2-7, with 8 bases fitting TRBD2. J gave up 1 base and V 3 bases, and 2 bases lay outside the gene matches. The CDR3 has 14 amino acids. Germline lookup yields CDR1 SGHAT and CDR2 FQNNGV. The CDR3 region has the DNA TGTGCCAGCAGCTTGGCTAGCGGGTCCTACGAGCAGTACTTC. This gives the protein CASSLASGSYEQYF.

The chain couples TRBV2 to TRBJ2-1, with D possibly TRBD1 on 6 matching bases. This CDR3 is built from 14 residues. Per the germline V gene, CDR1 is SNHLY and CDR2 is FYNNEI. V lost 6 bases and J lost 2, with 11 bases in between. CDR3 protein: CASRRTEPYNEQFF. The CDR3 DNA reads as TGTGCCAGCAGGAGGACAGAACCCTACAATGAGCAGTTCTTC. Looking up the rest from reference TRBV2 and TRBJ2-1 gives the full variable domain: EPEVTQTPSHQVTQMGQEVILRCVPISNHLYFYWYRQILGQKVEFLVSFYNNEISEKSEIFDDQFSVERPDGSNFTLKIRSTKLEDSAMYFCASRRTEPYNEQFFGPGTRLTVL.

This clone has just a few counts. V and J are TRBV7-9 and TRBJ2-3; tentative D call: TRBD1 (5 bases). The CDR3 extends over 15 amino acids. The ends were cut back, 1 base at V and 5 bases at J, with 13 bases in the middle. Germline V gene sequence: CDR1 SEHNR, CDR2 FQNEAQ (reference sequence). The CDR3 nucleotides read TGTGCCAGCAGCTTAGTTAGGAGTGACAGAGATACGCAGTATTTT. As protein: CASSLVRSDRDTQYF. Full variable domain (remainder filled in from reference TRBV7-9 and TRBJ2-3): DTGVSQNPRHKITKRGQNVTFRCDPISEHNRLYWYRQTLGQGPEFLTYFQNEAQLEKSRLLSDRFSAERPKGSFSTLEIQRTEQGDSAMYLCASSLVRSDRDTQYFGPGTRLTVL.

The chain joins TRBV4-3 to TRBJ1-5; the D is unclear. Trimming shortened V by 0 bases and J by 9 bases, and 15 bases separated the two germline ends. Germline V gene sequence: CDR1 LGHNA, CDR2 YSLEER. This CDR3 spans 15 amino acids. The CDR3 reads CASSQDPSNSWPQHF. The CDR3 nucleotides are TGCGCCAGCAGCCAAGATCCGTCAAACTCCTGGCCCCAGCATTTT.

This rearrangement joins TRBV7-9 to TRBJ2-7; 8 bases agree with TRBD1. The CDR3 is 15 residues long. With V trimmed by 5 bases and J by 4 bases, 10 bases remained unmatched. CDR1 and CDR2 from the germline V gene are SEHNR and FQNEAQ (reference sequence). The CDR3 region is CASSPIPGQAYEQYF. DNA of the CDR3: TGTGCCAGCAGCCCCATTCCGGGACAGGCGTACGAGCAGTACTTC.

This chain connects TRBV10-3 to TRBJ2-7, with 7 nucleotides matching TRBD1. In germline, CDR1 is ENHRY, CDR2 SYGVKD. J was trimmed by 0 bases and V by 8 bases; bases with no gene match: 4. The CDR3 totals 13 residues. The CDR3 here is CAIRDSSSYEQYF. CDR3 bases: TGTGCCATCCGGGACAGTAGCTCCTACGAGCAGTACTTC.

This clone has a handful of counts. The chain combines TRBV20-1 with TRBJ1-1; possibly TRBD1 for D (6 bases). Between the trimmed V and J ends, which lost 4 bases and 7 bases, there was a span of 10 bases. Germline CDR1 is DFQATT and CDR2 is SNEGSKA (reference sequence). The CDR3 runs 11 residues. The CDR3, as DNA: TGCAGTGCTACGACAGGCTTTGAAGCTTTCTTT. Residues: CSATTGFEAFF.

This clone appeared a few times. The CDR3, as DNA: TGTGCCAGCAGCGTGGGCCAGGCCGACACCTACGAGCAGTACTTC. Translation: CASSVGQADTYEQYF. The chain links TRBV9 to TRBJ2-7; the D is unclear. The V gene lost 2 bases and the J gene lost 2 bases, with 14 bases spanning the gap. CDR3 length equals 15 residues. Germline assignment: CDR1 SGDLS and CDR2 YYNGEE.

The chain uses TRBV11-1 and TRBJ2-1; a possible D gene is TRBD2 (5 bases). Germline CDR1 is SGHAT and CDR2 is FQDESV (reference sequence). The CDR3 runs 15 residues. Trimming left V 6 bases short and J 0 bases short, with 12 bases between. CDR3 in amino acids: CASREPGSSYNEQFF. CDR3 coding DNA: TGTGCCAGCAGAGAGCCGGGGAGCTCCTACAATGAGCAGTTCTTC.

This clone was seen more than once but under ten times. The chain is built from TRBV5-6 and TRBJ2-3, with 14 bases fitting TRBD2. The CDR3 is 16 residues long. V lost 4 bases, J lost 2 bases, and 3 bases stayed unmatched. Germline CDR1 reads SGHDT; CDR2 reads YYEEEE. The CDR3 loop reads CASSPGLAGVTDTQYF. The CDR3 DNA sequence: TGTGCCAGCAGCCCGGGACTAGCGGGGGTCACAGATACGCAGTATTTT.

The CDR3 reads CASSQYGTANEKLFF. The DNA of the CDR3 is TGCGCCAGCAGCCAATATGGGACAGCGAATGAAAAACTGTTTTTT. The J gene is TRBJ1-4, the V gene TRBV4-3; 7 bases line up with TRBD1. This CDR3 has 15 amino acids. V lost 2 bases, J lost 5 bases, and 5 bases stayed unmatched. Per germline, CDR1 LGHNA and CDR2 YSLEER.

In the case of this clone: The same CDR3 is also encoded by other DNA sequences in this sample. This sequence joins TRBV7-2 and TRBJ2-7, with 7 bases lining up with TRBD1. CDR1 is SGHTA, CDR2 FQGNSA, per germline. J lost 1 base, V lost 4 bases, and 4 bases had no gene match. The CDR3 loop spans 14 amino acids. CDR3 residues: CASSSRQGSYEQYF. For the CDR3, the DNA is TGTGCCAGCAGCTCCCGACAGGGTTCCTACGAGCAGTACTTC.

This clone came up a few times. The chain joins TRBV9 to TRBJ2-3; TRBD2 matches at 11 bases. CDR1 and CDR2 (germline): SGDLS, YYNGEE. J lost 3 bases, V lost 2 bases, and 2 bases had no gene match. This CDR3 has 15 residues. For the CDR3, the DNA is TGTGCCAGCAGCGTTAGCGGGAGGGTGACAGATACGCAGTATTTT. This sequence encodes CASSVSGRVTDTQYF.

The V and J genes are TRBV7-2 and TRBJ2-5; maybe TRBD1 (6 bases). CDR1 is SGHTA, CDR2 FQGNSA, per germline. V was clipped by 4 bases and J by 2 bases, with 8 bases between them. There are 13 residues in the CDR3. This chain's CDR3 is CASSSDRQETQYF. In DNA form, the CDR3 reads TGTGCCAGCAGCTCGGACAGACAAGAGACCCAGTACTTC.

There are a few counts of this clone. The rearrangement uses TRBV5-1 and TRBJ2-1; 8 nucleotides match TRBD1. CDR3 length: 15 residues. CDR1 is SGHRS and CDR2 is YFSETQ in the germline V gene. V dropped 4 bases and J dropped 4; count of bases not matched to a gene: 7. As DNA, the CDR3 is TGCGCCAGCAGCCCGGTGGGACAGGCTTACAATGAGCAGTTCTTC. This gives the protein CASSPVGQAYNEQFF.

This clone was counted only a few times. The chain is built from TRBV30 and TRBJ2-1, with D perhaps TRBD1 (5 bases). The germline V gene encodes CDR1 GTSNPN and CDR2 SVGIG (reference sequence). This CDR3 region has 14 residues. V was cut by 4 bases and J by 1 base, with 11 bases left in between. The CDR3 reads CAWNRRSSYNEQFF. DNA for the CDR3: TGTGCCTGGAACAGGCGTTCATCCTACAATGAGCAGTTCTTC.

The chain employs TRBV29-1 and TRBJ1-1, with 8 bases fitting TRBD1. The CDR3 has 16 residues. Germline-derived CDR1 and CDR2 are SQVTM and ANQGSEA. The V segment lost 4 bases and the J segment 1 base; nucleotides outside the gene matches: 11. The CDR3 DNA follows: TGCAGCGTTGTTGAACTCGGACAGGGACCGAACACTGAAGCTTTCTTT. Its protein product is CSVVELGQGPNTEAFF.